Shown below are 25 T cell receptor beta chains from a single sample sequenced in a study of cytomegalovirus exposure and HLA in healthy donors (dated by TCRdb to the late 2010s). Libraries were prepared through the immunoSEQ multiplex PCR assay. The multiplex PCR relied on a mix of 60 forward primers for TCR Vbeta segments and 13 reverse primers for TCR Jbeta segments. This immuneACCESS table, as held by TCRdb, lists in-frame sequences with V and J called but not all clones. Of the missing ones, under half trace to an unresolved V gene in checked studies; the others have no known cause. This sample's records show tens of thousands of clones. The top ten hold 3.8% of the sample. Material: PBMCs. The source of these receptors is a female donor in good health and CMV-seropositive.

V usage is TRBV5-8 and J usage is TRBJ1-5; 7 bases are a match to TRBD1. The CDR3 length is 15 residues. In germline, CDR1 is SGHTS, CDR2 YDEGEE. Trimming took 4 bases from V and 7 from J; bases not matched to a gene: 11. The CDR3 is CASSRGQTYPQPQHF. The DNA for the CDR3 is TGTGCCAGCAGCCGGGGACAGACTTACCCCCAGCCCCAGCATTTT. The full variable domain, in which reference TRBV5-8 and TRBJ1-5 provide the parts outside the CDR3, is EAGVTQSPTHLIKTRGQQATLRCSPISGHTSVYWYQQALGLGLQFLLWYDEGEERNRGNFPPRFSGRQFPNYSSELNVNALELEDSALYLCASSRGQTYPQPQHFGDGTRLSIL.

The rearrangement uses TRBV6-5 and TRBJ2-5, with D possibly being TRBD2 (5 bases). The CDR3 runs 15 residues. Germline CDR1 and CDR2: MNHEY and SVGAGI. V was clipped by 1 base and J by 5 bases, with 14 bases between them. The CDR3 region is CASSYYEGPAETQYF. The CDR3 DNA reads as TGTGCCAGCAGTTACTACGAGGGTCCGGCGGAGACCCAGTACTTC.

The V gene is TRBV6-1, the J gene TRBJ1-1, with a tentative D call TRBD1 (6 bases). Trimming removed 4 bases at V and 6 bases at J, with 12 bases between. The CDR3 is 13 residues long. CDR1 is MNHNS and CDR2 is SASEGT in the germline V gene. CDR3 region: CASSVVRGAEAFF. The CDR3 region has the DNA TGTGCCAGCAGTGTGGTCAGGGGCGCTGAAGCTTTCTTT.

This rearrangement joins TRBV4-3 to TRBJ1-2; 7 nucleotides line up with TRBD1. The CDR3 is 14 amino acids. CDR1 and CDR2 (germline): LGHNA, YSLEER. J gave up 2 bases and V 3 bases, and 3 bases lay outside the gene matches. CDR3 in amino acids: CASSHRDSNYGYTF. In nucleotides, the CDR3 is TGCGCCAGCAGCCACCGGGACAGCAACTATGGCTACACCTTC.

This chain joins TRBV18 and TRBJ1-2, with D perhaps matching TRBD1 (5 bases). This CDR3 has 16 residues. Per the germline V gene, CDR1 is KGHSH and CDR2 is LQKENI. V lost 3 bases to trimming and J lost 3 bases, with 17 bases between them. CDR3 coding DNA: TGTGCCAGCTCACCTCTCCAAGGGGCAAGGGACTATGGCTACACCTTC. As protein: CASSPLQGARDYGYTF.

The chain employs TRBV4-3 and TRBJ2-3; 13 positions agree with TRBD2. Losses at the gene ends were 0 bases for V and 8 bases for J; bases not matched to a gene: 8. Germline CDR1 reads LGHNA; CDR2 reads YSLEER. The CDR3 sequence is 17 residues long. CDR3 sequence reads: CASSQDYGLAGEVTQYF. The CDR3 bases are TGCGCCAGCAGCCAAGATTATGGACTAGCGGGGGAAGTTACGCAGTATTTT.

Here the CDR3 reads CASSGQKSNEKLFF. The CDR3 DNA sequence: TGTGCCAGCAGTGGACAGAAGTCTAATGAAAAACTGTTTTTT. The rearrangement joins TRBV6-1 to TRBJ1-4, with TRBD1 as a possible D gene (5 bases). The CDR3 spans 14 residues. Germline assignment: CDR1 MNHNS and CDR2 SASEGT. The germline V and J ends were trimmed by 4 bases and 3 bases, with 9 bases remaining between them.

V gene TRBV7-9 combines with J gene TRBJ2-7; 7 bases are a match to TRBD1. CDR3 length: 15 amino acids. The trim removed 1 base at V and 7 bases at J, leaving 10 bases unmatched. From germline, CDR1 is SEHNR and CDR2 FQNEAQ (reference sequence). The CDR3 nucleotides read TGTGCCAGCAGCTTAGTGTTGCAGGGGGTTAATGAGCAGTACTTC. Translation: CASSLVLQGVNEQYF.

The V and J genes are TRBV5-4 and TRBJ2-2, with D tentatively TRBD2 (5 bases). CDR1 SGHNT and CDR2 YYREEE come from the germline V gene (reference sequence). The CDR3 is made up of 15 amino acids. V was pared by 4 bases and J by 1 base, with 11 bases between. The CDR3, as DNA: TGTGCCAGCAGCATGATCGGGGTGAACACCGGGGAGCTGTTTTTT. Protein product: CASSMIGVNTGELFF.

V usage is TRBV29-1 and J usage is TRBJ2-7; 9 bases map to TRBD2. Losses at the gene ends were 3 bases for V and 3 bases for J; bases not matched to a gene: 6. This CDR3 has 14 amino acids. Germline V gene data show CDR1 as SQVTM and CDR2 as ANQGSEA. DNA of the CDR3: TGCAGCGTTGAGGGGCTAGCGGGGATCTACGAGCAGTACTTC. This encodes CSVEGLAGIYEQYF.

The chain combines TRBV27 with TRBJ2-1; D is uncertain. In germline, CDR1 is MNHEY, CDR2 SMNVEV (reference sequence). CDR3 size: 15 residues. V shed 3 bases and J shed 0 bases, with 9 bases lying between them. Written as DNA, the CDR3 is TGTGCCAGCAGTTTGATGGAGAGCTCCTACAATGAGCAGTTCTTC. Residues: CASSLMESSYNEQFF.

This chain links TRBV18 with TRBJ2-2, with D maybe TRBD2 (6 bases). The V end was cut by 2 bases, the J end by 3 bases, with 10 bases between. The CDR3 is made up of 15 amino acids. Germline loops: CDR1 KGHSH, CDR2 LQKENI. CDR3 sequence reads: CASSPEGGYTGELFF. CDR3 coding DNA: TGTGCCAGCTCACCAGAGGGAGGATACACCGGGGAGCTGTTTTTT.

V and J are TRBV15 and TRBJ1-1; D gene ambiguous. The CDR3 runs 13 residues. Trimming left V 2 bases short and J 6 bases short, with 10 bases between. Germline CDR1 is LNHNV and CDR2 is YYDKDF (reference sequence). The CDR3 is CATSRSGDPEAFF. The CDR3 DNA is TGTGCCACCAGCAGATCTGGAGATCCTGAAGCTTTCTTT.

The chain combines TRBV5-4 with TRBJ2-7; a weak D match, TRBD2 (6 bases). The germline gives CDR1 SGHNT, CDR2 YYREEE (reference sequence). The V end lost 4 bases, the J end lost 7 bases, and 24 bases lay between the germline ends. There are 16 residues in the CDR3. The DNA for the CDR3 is TGTGCCAGCAGCCTCCCCCCGTCGTCGGGAGTAAATGAGCAGTACTTC. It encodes CASSLPPSSGVNEQYF.

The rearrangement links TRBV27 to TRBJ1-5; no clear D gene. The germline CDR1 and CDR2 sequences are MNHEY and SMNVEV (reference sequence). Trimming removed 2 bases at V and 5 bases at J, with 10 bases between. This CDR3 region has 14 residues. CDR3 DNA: TGTGCCAGCAGTTTAGCCCAGTTTGATCAGCCCCAGCATTTT. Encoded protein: CASSLAQFDQPQHF.

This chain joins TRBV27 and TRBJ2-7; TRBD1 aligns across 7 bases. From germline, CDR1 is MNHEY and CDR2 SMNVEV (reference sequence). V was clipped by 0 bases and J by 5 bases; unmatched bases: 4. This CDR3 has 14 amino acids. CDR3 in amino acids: CASSLSFGTDEQYF. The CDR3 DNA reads TGTGCCAGCAGTTTATCGTTCGGGACAGACGAGCAGTACTTC.

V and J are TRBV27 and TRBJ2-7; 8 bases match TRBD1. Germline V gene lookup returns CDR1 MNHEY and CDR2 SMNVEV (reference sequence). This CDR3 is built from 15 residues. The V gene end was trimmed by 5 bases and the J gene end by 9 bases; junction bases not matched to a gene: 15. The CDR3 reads CASSAGLRTGTAQYF. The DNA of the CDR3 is TGTGCCAGCAGTGCCGGCCTCAGGACAGGGACGGCGCAGTACTTC.

CDR3 protein: CASRTTGYNEQFF. The DNA for the CDR3 is TGTGCCAGCAGGACAACAGGTTACAATGAGCAGTTCTTC. The V call is TRBV27, the J call TRBJ2-1; tentatively, D is TRBD1 (5 bases). Per the germline V gene, CDR1 is MNHEY and CDR2 is SMNVEV (reference sequence). This CDR3 contains 13 residues. The V end was cut by 6 bases, the J end by 4 bases, with 10 bases between.

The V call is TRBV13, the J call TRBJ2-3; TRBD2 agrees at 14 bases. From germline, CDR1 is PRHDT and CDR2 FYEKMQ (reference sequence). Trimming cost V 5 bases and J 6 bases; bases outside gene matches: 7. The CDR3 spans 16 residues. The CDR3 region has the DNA TGTGCCAGCAGCATCGGACTAGCGGGAGGATCGGATACGCAGTATTTT. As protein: CASSIGLAGGSDTQYF.

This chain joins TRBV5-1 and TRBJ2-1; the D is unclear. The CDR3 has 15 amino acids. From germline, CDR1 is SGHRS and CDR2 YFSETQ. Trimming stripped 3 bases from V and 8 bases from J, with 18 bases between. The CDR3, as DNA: TGCGCCAGCAGCTCCTCCACGCCCAGTTACGATGAGCAGTTCTTC. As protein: CASSSSTPSYDEQFF.

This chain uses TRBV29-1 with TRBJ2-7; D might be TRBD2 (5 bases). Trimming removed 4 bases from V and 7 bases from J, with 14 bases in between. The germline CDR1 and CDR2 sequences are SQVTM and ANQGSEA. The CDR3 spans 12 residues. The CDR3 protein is CSVVLGGREQYF. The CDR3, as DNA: TGCAGCGTTGTGCTAGGCGGGCGTGAGCAGTACTTC.

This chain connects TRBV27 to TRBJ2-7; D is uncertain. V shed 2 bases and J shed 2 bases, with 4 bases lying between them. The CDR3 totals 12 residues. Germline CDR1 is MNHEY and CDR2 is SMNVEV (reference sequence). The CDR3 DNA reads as TGTGCCAGCAGTTTAAGCGCCTACGAGCAGTACTTC. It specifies CASSLSAYEQYF.

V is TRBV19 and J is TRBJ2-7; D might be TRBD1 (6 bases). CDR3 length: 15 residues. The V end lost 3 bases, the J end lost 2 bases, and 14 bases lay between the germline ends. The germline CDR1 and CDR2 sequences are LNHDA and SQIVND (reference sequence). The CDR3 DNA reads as TGTGCCAGTAGTATGGGGTCAGGGGCTACCTACGAGCAGTACTTC. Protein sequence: CASSMGSGATYEQYF.

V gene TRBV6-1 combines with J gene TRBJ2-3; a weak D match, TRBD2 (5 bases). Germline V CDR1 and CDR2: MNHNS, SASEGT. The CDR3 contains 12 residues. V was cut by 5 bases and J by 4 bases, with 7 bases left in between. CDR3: CASSRLPDTQYF. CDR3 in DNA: TGTGCCAGCAGTCGACTACCAGATACGCAGTATTTT.

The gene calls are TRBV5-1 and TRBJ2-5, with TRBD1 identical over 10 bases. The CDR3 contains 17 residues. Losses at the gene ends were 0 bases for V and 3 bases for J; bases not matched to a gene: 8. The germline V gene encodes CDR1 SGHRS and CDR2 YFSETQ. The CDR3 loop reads CASSLGAMGTGEETQYF. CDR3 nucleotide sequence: TGCGCCAGCAGCTTGGGCGCGATGGGGACAGGGGAAGAGACCCAGTACTTC.